The 2 T cell receptor beta chains below all came from one sample that was sequenced in a study of blood T cell repertoires in COVID-19. TCRdb keeps only in-frame clones here, not all; method: immunoSEQ multiplex PCR. The sample gives over 250,000 clones, 85% to 90% of which show up once; roughly 5.9% is in the top ten. Sequencing was done on a sample of peripheral blood. These receptors originate from a woman aged 45-65 years with COVID-19, enrolled during active disease.

This chain connects TRBV6-4 to TRBJ1-2, with D possibly TRBD1 on 5 matching bases. V lost 4 bases to trimming and J lost 2 bases, with 11 bases between them. Germline V CDR1 and CDR2: MRHNA, SNTAGT. The CDR3 is made up of 14 amino acids. The CDR3 DNA reads as TGTGCCAGCAGTGCTCGGGGGAACAACTATGGCTACACCTTC. It yields the protein CASSARGNNYGYTF.

The chain carries TRBV5-1 and TRBJ1-4; 7 bases match TRBD1. The CDR3 is made up of 16 amino acids. The trim removed 3 bases at V and 0 bases at J, leaving 5 bases unmatched. Germline CDR1 is SGHRS and CDR2 is YFSETQ. The CDR3 DNA sequence: TGCGCCAGCAGCTCGTATGGGACAGCAACTAATGAAAAACTGTTTTTT. Translated: CASSSYGTATNEKLFF.